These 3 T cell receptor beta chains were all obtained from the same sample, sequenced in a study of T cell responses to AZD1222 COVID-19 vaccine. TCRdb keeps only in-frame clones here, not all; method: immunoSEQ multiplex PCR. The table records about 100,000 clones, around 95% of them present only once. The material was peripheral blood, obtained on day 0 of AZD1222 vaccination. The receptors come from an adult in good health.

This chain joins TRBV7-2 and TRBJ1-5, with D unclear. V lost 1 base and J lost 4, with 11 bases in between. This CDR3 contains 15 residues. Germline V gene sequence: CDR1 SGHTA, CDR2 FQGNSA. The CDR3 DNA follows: TGTGCCAGCAGCTTAGGCGGAGGGCCTAATCAGCCCCAGCATTTT. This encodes CASSLGGGPNQPQHF.

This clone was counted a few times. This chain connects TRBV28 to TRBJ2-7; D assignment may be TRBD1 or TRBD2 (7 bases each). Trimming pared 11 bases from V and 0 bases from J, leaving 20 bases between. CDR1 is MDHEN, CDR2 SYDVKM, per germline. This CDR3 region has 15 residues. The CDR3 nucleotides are TGTGCCGGAGCAGGGGGGCGGGAGCGCTCCTACGAGCAGTACTTC. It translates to CAGAGGRERSYEQYF.

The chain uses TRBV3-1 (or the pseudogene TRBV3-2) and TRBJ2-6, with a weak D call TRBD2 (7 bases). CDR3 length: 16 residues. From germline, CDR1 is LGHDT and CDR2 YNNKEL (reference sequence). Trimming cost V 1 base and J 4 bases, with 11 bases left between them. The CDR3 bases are TGTGCCAGCAGCCAAGGAGGGGGGGCCGGGGCCAACGTCCTGACTTTC. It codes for CASSQGGGAGANVLTF.